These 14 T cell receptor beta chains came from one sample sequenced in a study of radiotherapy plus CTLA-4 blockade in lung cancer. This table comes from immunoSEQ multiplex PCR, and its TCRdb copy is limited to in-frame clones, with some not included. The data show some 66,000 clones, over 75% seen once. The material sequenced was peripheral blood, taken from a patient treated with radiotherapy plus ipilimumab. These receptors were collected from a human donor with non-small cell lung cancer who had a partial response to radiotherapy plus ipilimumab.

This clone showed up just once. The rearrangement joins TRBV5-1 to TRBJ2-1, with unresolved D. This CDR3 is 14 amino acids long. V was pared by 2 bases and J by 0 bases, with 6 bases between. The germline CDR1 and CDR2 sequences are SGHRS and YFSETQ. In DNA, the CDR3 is TGCGCCAGCAGCTTTGGTAGCTCCTACAATGAGCAGTTCTTC. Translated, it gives CASSFGSSYNEQFF. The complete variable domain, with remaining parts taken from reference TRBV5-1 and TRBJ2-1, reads KAGVTQTPRYLIKTRGQQVTLSCSPISGHRSVSWYQQTPGQGLQFLFEYFSETQRNKGNFPGRFSGRQFSNSRSEMNVSTLELGDSALYLCASSFGSSYNEQFFGPGTRLTVL.

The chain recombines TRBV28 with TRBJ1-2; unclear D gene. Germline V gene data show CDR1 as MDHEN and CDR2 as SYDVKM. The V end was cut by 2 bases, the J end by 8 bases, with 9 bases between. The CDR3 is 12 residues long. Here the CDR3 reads CASSLRLYGYTF. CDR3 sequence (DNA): TGTGCCAGCAGTTTAAGACTCTACGGCTACACCTTC.

In DNA, the CDR3 is TGTGCCAGCAGCCCTCAGGGGGCAGATTATGGCTACACCTTC. Residues: CASSPQGADYGYTF. The rearrangement uses TRBV5-4 and TRBJ1-2; 8 bases are shared with TRBD1. Trimming at V came to 4 bases and at J to 5 bases, leaving 7 bases not matched to a gene. The CDR3 has 14 amino acids. The germline V gene has CDR1 SGHNT and CDR2 YYREEE (reference sequence).

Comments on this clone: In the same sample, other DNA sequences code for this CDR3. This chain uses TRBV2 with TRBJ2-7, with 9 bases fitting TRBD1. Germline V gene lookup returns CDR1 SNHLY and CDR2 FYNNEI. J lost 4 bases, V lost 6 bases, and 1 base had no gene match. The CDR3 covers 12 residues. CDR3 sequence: CASRDRGYEQYF. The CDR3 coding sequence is TGTGCCAGCAGGGACAGGGGTTACGAGCAGTACTTC.

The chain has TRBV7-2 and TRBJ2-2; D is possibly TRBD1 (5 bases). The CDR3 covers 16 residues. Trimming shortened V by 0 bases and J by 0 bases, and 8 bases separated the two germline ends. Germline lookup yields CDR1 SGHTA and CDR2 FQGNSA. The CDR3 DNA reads TGTGCCAGCAGCTTAGCTGACAGCTCGAACACCGGGGAGCTGTTTTTT. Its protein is CASSLADSSNTGELFF.

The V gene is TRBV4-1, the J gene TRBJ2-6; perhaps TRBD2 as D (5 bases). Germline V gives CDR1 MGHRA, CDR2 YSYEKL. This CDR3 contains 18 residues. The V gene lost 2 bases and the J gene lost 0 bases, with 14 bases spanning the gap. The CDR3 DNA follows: TGCGCCAGCAGCCAAAATCCGAGTCGGGGCTCTGGGGCCAACGTCCTGACTTTC. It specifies CASSQNPSRGSGANVLTF.

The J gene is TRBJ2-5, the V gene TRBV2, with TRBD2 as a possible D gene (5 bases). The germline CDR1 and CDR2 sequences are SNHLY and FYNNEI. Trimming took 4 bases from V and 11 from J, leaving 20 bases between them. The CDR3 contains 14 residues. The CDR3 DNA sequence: TGTGCCAGCAGTGGGAACAGTTGGGAAAGGGAGCAGTACTTC. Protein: CASSGNSWEREQYF.

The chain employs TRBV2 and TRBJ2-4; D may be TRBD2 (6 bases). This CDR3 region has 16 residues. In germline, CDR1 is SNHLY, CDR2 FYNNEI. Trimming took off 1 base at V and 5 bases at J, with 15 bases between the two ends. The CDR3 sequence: CASSEGVSGGENIQYF. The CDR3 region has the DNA TGTGCCAGCAGTGAAGGAGTTAGCGGAGGGGAAAACATTCAGTACTTC.

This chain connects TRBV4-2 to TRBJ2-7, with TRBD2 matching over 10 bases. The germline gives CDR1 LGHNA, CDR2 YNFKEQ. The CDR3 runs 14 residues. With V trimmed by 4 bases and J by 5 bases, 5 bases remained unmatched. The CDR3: CASSPSGSGDEQYF. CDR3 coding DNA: TGTGCCAGCAGCCCTAGCGGGAGCGGCGACGAGCAGTACTTC.

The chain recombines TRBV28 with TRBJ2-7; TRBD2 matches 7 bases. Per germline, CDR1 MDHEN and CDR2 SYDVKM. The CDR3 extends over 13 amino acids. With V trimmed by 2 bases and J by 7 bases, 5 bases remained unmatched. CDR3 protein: CASSLAGVEEQYF. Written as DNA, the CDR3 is TGTGCCAGCAGTTTAGCGGGAGTAGAAGAGCAGTACTTC.

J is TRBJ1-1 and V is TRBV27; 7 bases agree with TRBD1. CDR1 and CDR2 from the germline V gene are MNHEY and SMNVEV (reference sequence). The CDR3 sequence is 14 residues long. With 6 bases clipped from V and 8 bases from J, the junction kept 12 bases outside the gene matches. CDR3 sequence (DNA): TGTGCCAGCAGAAGGCCGGGACAGTTTGTAGAAGCTTTCTTT. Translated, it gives CASRRPGQFVEAFF.

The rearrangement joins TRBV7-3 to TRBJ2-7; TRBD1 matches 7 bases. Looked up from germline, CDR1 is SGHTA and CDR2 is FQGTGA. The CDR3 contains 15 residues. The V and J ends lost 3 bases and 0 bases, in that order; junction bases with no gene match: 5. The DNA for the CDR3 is TGTGCCAGCAGCTTCCGACAGGGTAGCTCCTACGAGCAGTACTTC. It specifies CASSFRQGSSYEQYF.

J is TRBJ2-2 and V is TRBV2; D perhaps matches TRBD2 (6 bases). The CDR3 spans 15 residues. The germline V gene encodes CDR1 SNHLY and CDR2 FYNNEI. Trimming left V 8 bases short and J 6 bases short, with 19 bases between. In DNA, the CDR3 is TGTGCCAGCGGGACCGGGACTCCTGCCGCCGGGGAGCTGTTTTTT. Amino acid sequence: CASGTGTPAAGELFF.

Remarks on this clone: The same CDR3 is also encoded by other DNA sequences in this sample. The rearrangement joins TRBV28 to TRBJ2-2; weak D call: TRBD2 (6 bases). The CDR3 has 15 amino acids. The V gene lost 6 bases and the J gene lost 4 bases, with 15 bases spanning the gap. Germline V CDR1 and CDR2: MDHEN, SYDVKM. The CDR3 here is CASSLFLGSTGELFF. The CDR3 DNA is TGTGCCAGCAGCTTGTTTCTCGGGAGCACCGGGGAGCTGTTTTTT.